This T cell receptor beta chain was captured by sequencing in a study of control samples from healthy donors and cancer patients. This clone was detected only a few times. Sequencing used immunoSEQ multiplex PCR; TCRdb keeps in-frame clones, though not all of them. Found here are 99,000 or so clones, 83% of them singletons; the top ten hold approximately 13%. CDR1 is SGHTA, CDR2 FQGNSA, per germline. This CDR3 comprises 12 residues. Trimming left V 1 base short and J 8 bases short, with 8 bases between. This receptor was identified in a woman in her forties or fifties in good health. Source material: blood. The chain carries TRBV7-2 and TRBJ1-2; the D gene is possibly TRBD1 (5 bases). CDR3: CASSLDRSGYTF. The DNA for the CDR3 is TGTGCCAGCAGCTTAGACAGGTCGGGCTACACCTTC. The whole variable domain, remainder taken from reference TRBV7-2 and TRBJ1-2, is GAGVSQSPSNKVTEKGKDVELRCDPISGHTALYWYRQSLGQGLEFLIYFQGNSAPDKSGLPSDRFSAERTGGSVSTLTIQRTQQEDSAVYLCASSLDRSGYTFGSGTRLTVV.